These T cell receptor beta chains were read from a single sample in a study of T cells in localized non-small cell lung cancer. Assay: immunoSEQ multiplex PCR; the TCRdb copy retains only in-frame clones and omits some. The data contain around 53,000 clones, over 60% of them seen just once; the ten biggest clones take up roughly 4.9%. The sample was PBMCs, taken before any cancer treatment. The receptors here all came from a woman aged 40-69 years with stage II lung adenocarcinoma. The conserved cysteine and the conserved F or W are not part of the CDR3 here.

j_call v_call cdr3_aa
TRBJ2-7 TRBV7-9 ASSRSDVGPYEQY
TRBJ2-2 TRBV2 ASSERMNTGELF
TRBJ1-1 TRBV6-6 ASQGAGNTEAF
TRBJ1-5 TRBV18 ASSPTTSGSNQPQH
TRBJ1-5 TRBV7-8 ASSKYSSNQPQH
TRBJ1-2 TRBV5-4 ASSLPTGNYGYT
TRBJ2-7 TRBV5-4 ASSQPGTAYEQY
TRBJ1-4 TRBV30 AWSVWRQGGEKLF
TRBJ2-4 TRBV21-1 ASSKEGSSSLNIQY
TRBJ2-5 TRBV7-3 ASSPILGGNRETQY
TRBJ1-3 TRBV18 ASSPPPLYSSGNTIY
TRBJ2-1 TRBV5-6 ASSLDTIGTVSYNEQF
TRBJ1-5 TRBV30 AWRGSARDQPQH
TRBJ2-5 TRBV18 ASSPPRGPQETQY
TRBJ1-3 TRBV5-1 ASSPLPSSGNTIY
TRBJ1-4 TRBV25-1 ASSEADSFFNEKLF
TRBJ2-5 TRBV15 ATSPGWGWETQY
TRBJ2-3 TRBV6-1 ASSQGRSDTQY
TRBJ2-3 TRBV25-1 ASSEFTGPTDTQY
TRBJ2-5 TRBV9 ASSDWRQGGETQY
TRBJ1-4 TRBV7-2 ASSPGQGAREKLF
TRBJ2-6 TRBV27 ASRASGANVLT
TRBJ1-2 TRBV11-3 ASSLATRQGNGYT
TRBJ2-3 TRBV4-1 ASSQEDRGGAIDTQY
. TRBV28 ATAGTRTGDHEQY
TRBJ1-6 TRBV27 ASSSTRGGTVRYSPLH
TRBJ1-5 TRBV19 ASNEAGQGVSFSNQPQH
TRBJ2-1 TRBV5-4 ASSLDLGGYNEQF
TRBJ2-2 TRBV18 ASSGQGWDTGELF
TRBJ1-1 TRBV7-2 ASSLSQPNTEAF
TRBJ2-6 TRBV9 ASSAQNRAGANVLT
TRBJ2-7 TRBV2 ASSGGGSKSYEQY
TRBJ2-4 TRBV30 AWTGNKGNIQY
TRBJ1-5 TRBV19 ASSPETKPQH
TRBJ1-1 TRBV11-3 ASSLGMLTEAF
TRBJ1-2 TRBV29-1 SVEDLEANYGYT
TRBJ1-4 TRBV21-1 ASSKGLTGKREKLF